These 29 T cell receptor beta chains originate from one sample sequenced in a study of blood T cell repertoires in COVID-19. Repertoires were generated with immunoSEQ multiplex PCR, while TCRdb's copy carries only in-frame clones and drops some. The sample carries 200,000 to 250,000 clones, 85% recorded once. Source material: peripheral blood. The receptors were sampled from a man aged 50 or older who had recovered from COVID-19.

The chain uses TRBV12-3 or TRBV12-4 and TRBJ1-3; D is ambiguous. This CDR3 comprises 12 residues. Trimming took 0 bases from V and 10 from J, leaving 7 bases between them. The CDR3 spells CASSLAGRTIYF. The CDR3 DNA sequence: TGTGCCAGCAGTTTAGCAGGGAGGACCATATATTTT.

This chain connects TRBV5-5 to TRBJ2-5; D is perhaps TRBD2 (6 bases). Germline lookup yields CDR1 SGHKS and CDR2 YYEKEE (reference sequence). The CDR3 contains 13 residues. V lost 4 bases to trimming and J lost 3 bases, with 10 bases between them. The CDR3 protein is CASSRDLKETQYF. CDR3 bases: TGTGCCAGCAGCCGGGACTTAAAAGAGACCCAGTACTTC.

V and J are TRBV7-8 and TRBJ1-2, with TRBD1 as a possible D gene (6 bases). The CDR3 has 16 amino acids. Germline-derived CDR1 and CDR2 are SGHVS and FQNEAQ. Trimming left V 1 base short and J 0 bases short, with 12 bases between. As DNA, the CDR3 is TGTGCCAGCAGCTTAGGCCTGGGGGCAACTAACTATGGCTACACCTTC. It encodes CASSLGLGATNYGYTF.

The gene calls are TRBV3-1 (or the pseudogene TRBV3-2) and TRBJ2-3, with D maybe TRBD2 (6 bases). This CDR3 is 16 amino acids long. Trimming removed 9 bases from V and 2 bases from J, with 21 bases in between. The germline V gene has CDR1 LGHDT and CDR2 YNNKEL (reference sequence). The CDR3 sequence is CASSGNVAGLTDTQYF. As DNA, the CDR3 is TGTGCCAGTAGCGGAAATGTGGCGGGACTCACAGATACGCAGTATTTT.

The chain couples TRBV19 to TRBJ2-1, with D possibly TRBD2 on 6 matching bases. The CDR3 has 15 amino acids. Between the trimmed V and J ends, which lost 1 base and 4 bases, there was a span of 11 bases. Germline assignment: CDR1 LNHDA and CDR2 SQIVND (reference sequence). The CDR3 DNA reads TGTGCCAGTAGTATAGTAGCGGAGGCTTACAATGAGCAGTTCTTC. Protein: CASSIVAEAYNEQFF.

The chain uses TRBV28 and TRBJ1-4; D not resolved. This CDR3 spans 15 amino acids. V lost 2 bases, J lost 5 bases, and 12 bases lay in between. Germline V gives CDR1 MDHEN, CDR2 SYDVKM. The CDR3 sequence is CASSLGGSFNEKLFF. The CDR3 DNA is TGTGCCAGCAGTTTAGGCGGCAGTTTCAATGAAAAACTGTTTTTT.

The chain couples TRBV28 to TRBJ2-1, with a weak D call TRBD1 (6 bases). Trimming left V 6 bases short and J 6 bases short, with 9 bases between. Per germline, CDR1 MDHEN and CDR2 SYDVKM. The CDR3 loop spans 12 amino acids. CDR3 sequence: CASRGHINEQFF. CDR3 sequence (DNA): TGTGCCAGCAGGGGACACATCAATGAGCAGTTCTTC.

The rearrangement joins TRBV28 to TRBJ2-7; 10 positions match TRBD2. Trimming cost V 5 bases and J 3 bases; bases outside gene matches: 7. CDR1 is MDHEN, CDR2 SYDVKM, per germline. The CDR3 totals 15 residues. The CDR3 here is CASSLTGLAIYEQYF. The CDR3 DNA reads as TGTGCCAGCAGTCTCACGGGACTAGCGATCTACGAGCAGTACTTC.

This chain connects TRBV9 to TRBJ2-3, with 12 bases aligning to TRBD2. Trimming took 4 bases from V and 4 from J; bases not matched to a gene: 4. This CDR3 has 15 residues. Germline V gives CDR1 SGDLS, CDR2 YYNGEE. CDR3 DNA: TGTGCCAGCAGCTCCCGACTAGCGGGAGCAGATACGCAGTATTTT. This gives the protein CASSSRLAGADTQYF.

The V call is TRBV28, the J call TRBJ2-1; D not resolved. This CDR3 spans 13 amino acids. Deletions cut 7 bases from V and 4 bases from J, with 11 bases between. CDR1 and CDR2 (germline): MDHEN, SYDVKM. CDR3 in DNA: TGTGCCAGCACCCCCGGAGTGTACAATGAGCAGTTCTTC. Its protein is CASTPGVYNEQFF.

This clone was observed a few times. Here the CDR3 DNA reads TGTGCCAGCAGCTTAGATGCCCTCCTCTACCGGGACAGAGCTTACAATGAGCAGTTCTTC. Residues: CASSLDALLYRDRAYNEQFF. J is TRBJ2-1 and V is TRBV11-3, with 7 bases that match TRBD1. Losses at the gene ends were 0 bases for V and 4 bases for J; bases not matched to a gene: 18. This CDR3 contains 20 residues. Looked up from germline, CDR1 is SGHNT and CDR2 is YENEEA.

The V gene is TRBV18, the J gene TRBJ2-7; possibly TRBD2 for D (5 bases). V dropped 3 bases and J dropped 6 bases, with 21 bases sitting between them. The germline V gene encodes CDR1 KGHSH and CDR2 LQKENI. The CDR3 has 16 amino acids. The CDR3 DNA reads TGTGCCAGCTCACCTTCCGCAGGCGGAGGAAGGAGCGAGCAGTACTTC. It translates to CASSPSAGGGRSEQYF. The variable domain in full, with the rest retrieved from reference TRBV18 and TRBJ2-7, is NAGVMQNPRHLVRRRGQEARLRCSPMKGHSHVYWYRQLPEEGLKFMVYLQKENIIDESGMPKERFSAEFPKEGPSILRIQQVVRGDSAAYFCASSPSAGGGRSEQYFGPGTRLTVT.

This chain connects TRBV3-1 (or the pseudogene TRBV3-2) to TRBJ2-1, with 7 bases fitting TRBD2. Per germline, CDR1 LGHDT and CDR2 YNNKEL (reference sequence). Trimming at V came to 4 bases and at J to 0 bases, leaving 12 bases not matched to a gene. This CDR3 region has 18 residues. In nucleotides, the CDR3 is TGTGCCAGCAGCCCCTGGGGCCTAGCGGTTAGCTCCTACAATGAGCAGTTCTTC. The encoded protein is CASSPWGLAVSSYNEQFF.

This clone is a singleton in its sample. The genes are TRBV28 and TRBJ2-5, with 7 bases lining up with TRBD2. V lost 6 bases and J lost 4; bases outside the gene matches: 11. CDR1 is MDHEN and CDR2 is SYDVKM in the germline V gene. The CDR3 length is 15 residues. This CDR3 reads CASRSVSGFGETQYF. The CDR3 DNA follows: TGTGCCAGCAGATCGGTTAGCGGGTTTGGAGAGACCCAGTACTTC.

The rearrangement uses TRBV15 and TRBJ2-5; possible D gene TRBD2, 5 bases. The CDR3 runs 16 residues. V lost 0 bases and J lost 2, with 13 bases in between. Germline V gene data show CDR1 as LNHNV and CDR2 as YYDKDF (reference sequence). The CDR3 loop is CATSRESGPLQETQYF. DNA of the CDR3: TGTGCCACCAGCAGAGAAAGCGGACCCTTACAAGAGACCCAGTACTTC.

The rearrangement uses TRBV20-1 and TRBJ2-6; D unclear. V shed 3 bases and J shed 0 bases, with 6 bases lying between them. The CDR3 contains 14 residues. The germline V gene has CDR1 DFQATT and CDR2 SNEGSKA (reference sequence). The CDR3 sequence: CSASVLSGANVLTF. Written as DNA, the CDR3 is TGCAGTGCTAGTGTCCTCTCTGGGGCCAACGTCCTGACTTTC.

This rearrangement joins TRBV28 to TRBJ1-2; tentatively, D is TRBD1 (6 bases). V was trimmed by 10 bases and J by 4 bases, leaving 16 bases between them. Germline V lookup: CDR1 MDHEN, CDR2 SYDVKM. The CDR3 spans 13 residues. The CDR3 DNA reads TGTGCCACTACTTCCACAGGGAGCTATGGCTACACCTTC. This gives the protein CATTSTGSYGYTF.

This chain connects TRBV28 to TRBJ1-2, with D hard to call. This CDR3 has 13 residues. Germline CDR1 is MDHEN and CDR2 is SYDVKM. Trimming shortened V by 7 bases and J by 2 bases, and 11 bases separated the two germline ends. CDR3 DNA: TGTGCCAGCACCACGACACAGAACTATGGCTACACCTTC. The encoded protein is CASTTTQNYGYTF.

This clone was observed a few times. V usage is TRBV24-1 and J usage is TRBJ1-2; 7 nucleotides line up with TRBD1. Germline V gives CDR1 KGHDR, CDR2 SFDVKD. This CDR3 comprises 14 residues. The V gene end was trimmed by 7 bases and the J gene end by 7 bases; junction bases not matched to a gene: 11. The CDR3 DNA follows: TGTGCCACCAGAGCTACAAGGGGGCTGGGTGGCTACACCTTC. This translates into CATRATRGLGGYTF.

The gene calls are TRBV29-1 and TRBJ1-2; 9 bases align to TRBD1. With 3 bases clipped from V and 0 bases from J, the junction kept 8 bases outside the gene matches. The CDR3 is 16 amino acids. Looked up from germline, CDR1 is SQVTM and CDR2 is ANQGSEA. CDR3: CSVDKDRGSANYGYTF. CDR3 in DNA: TGCAGCGTTGATAAGGACAGGGGATCGGCTAACTATGGCTACACCTTC.

This chain uses TRBV18 with TRBJ1-5; a possible D gene is TRBD1 (6 bases). The CDR3 runs to 15 residues. Trimming removed 3 bases at V and 6 bases at J, with 15 bases between. Germline CDR1 is KGHSH and CDR2 is LQKENI. CDR3 amino acids: CASSPSAGASQPQHF. CDR3 sequence (DNA): TGTGCCAGCTCACCTTCAGCAGGGGCAAGTCAGCCCCAGCATTTT.

This chain uses TRBV9 with TRBJ2-1; no firm D call. The CDR3 has 15 residues. The germline V gene has CDR1 SGDLS and CDR2 YYNGEE. V dropped 1 base and J dropped 5 bases, with 13 bases sitting between them. The CDR3 sequence is CASSVNLGPNNEQFF. The CDR3, as DNA: TGTGCCAGCAGCGTAAACCTTGGGCCGAACAATGAGCAGTTCTTC.

This chain uses TRBV19 with TRBJ2-3, with 8 nucleotides matching TRBD2. V was pared by 7 bases and J by 3 bases, with 3 bases of the junction left unmatched. CDR1 is LNHDA and CDR2 is SQIVND in the germline V gene (reference sequence). CDR3 length: 13 residues. The CDR3 reads CASKRERTDTQYF. The CDR3 DNA is TGTGCCAGTAAGCGGGAGAGAACAGATACGCAGTATTTT.

V gene TRBV4-1 combines with J gene TRBJ2-1; 12 nucleotides align to TRBD2. Trimming took 4 bases from V and 6 from J; bases not matched to a gene: 10. This CDR3 has 17 residues. CDR1 is MGHRA and CDR2 is YSYEKL in the germline V gene. CDR3 coding DNA: TGCGCCAGCAGCCCTACCCCGACTAGCGGGAGTACCAATGAGCAGTTCTTC. Its translation: CASSPTPTSGSTNEQFF.

The rearrangement links TRBV5-1 to TRBJ1-1; 8 positions match TRBD1. J gave up 11 bases and V 3 bases, and 6 bases lay outside the gene matches. The CDR3 has 12 residues. Per germline, CDR1 SGHRS and CDR2 YFSETQ. CDR3 sequence (DNA): TGCGCCAGCAGCTCGGGGACAGGTCTTGCTTTCTTT. Translation: CASSSGTGLAFF.

The gene calls are TRBV25-1 and TRBJ2-7; 8 nucleotides align to TRBD2. The germline V gene encodes CDR1 MGHDK and CDR2 SYGVNS. Trimming removed 5 bases from V and 3 bases from J; junction bases left unmatched: 6. The CDR3 extends over 14 amino acids. The CDR3 DNA reads as TGTGCCAGCAGTTTAAGCGGGAGTGGCTACGAGCAGTACTTC. Translated: CASSLSGSGYEQYF.

V gene TRBV3-1 (or the pseudogene TRBV3-2) combines with J gene TRBJ2-7, with 10 bases identical to TRBD2. V dropped 6 bases and J dropped 5; count of bases not matched to a gene: 10. The CDR3 extends over 15 amino acids. Germline lookup yields CDR1 LGHDT and CDR2 YNNKEL (reference sequence). The CDR3: CASRSSSGRRNEQYF. The CDR3 nucleotides read TGTGCCAGCAGGTCGTCTAGCGGGAGACGGAACGAGCAGTACTTC.

The rearrangement links TRBV12-5 to TRBJ2-1; 7 nucleotides line up with TRBD1. From germline, CDR1 is LGHNT and CDR2 FRNRAP. The CDR3 totals 15 residues. With V trimmed by 6 bases and J by 0 bases, 5 bases remained unmatched. As DNA, the CDR3 is TGTGCTAGTGGCCTGGGACAGCACTCCTACAATGAGCAGTTCTTC. Residues: CASGLGQHSYNEQFF.

This chain joins TRBV18 and TRBJ1-2, with D possibly TRBD1 on 5 matching bases. V gave up 3 bases and J gave up 5 bases, with 10 bases separating them. Germline CDR1 and CDR2: KGHSH and LQKENI. The CDR3 has 13 amino acids. The CDR3 sequence is CASSPATAYGYTF. The CDR3 DNA sequence: TGTGCCAGCTCACCCGCGACAGCTTATGGCTACACCTTC.